Listed below are T cell receptor beta chains from one sample, sequenced in a study of PD-1 blockade in mismatch repair-deficient tumors. Method: immunoSEQ multiplex PCR; TCRdb's copy keeps in-frame clones and lacks some. The sample records approximately 120,000 clones, more than 85% being singletons. The starting material was peripheral blood, obtained 44 weeks after starting pembrolizumab. The receptors shown here come from an adult with mismatch repair-deficient cancer. Each CDR3 is given with its conserved first and last residue. Fields, in order: V gene, D gene, clone size, J gene, CDR3 DNA, CDR3 protein. A D gene is named only where the DNA matches it firmly. A row's size may be missing; if present it is once, few, many or a size class.

>TRBV11-2|TRBD2|NA|TRBJ2-7
TGTGCCAGCAGTCACCCGACTAGCGGGGTCTGGGAGCAGTACTTC
CASSHPTSGVWEQYF
>TRBV13|NA|NA|TRBJ2-6
TGTGCCAGCAGCCCGCCAGGCTCTGGGGCCAACGTCCTGACTTTC
CASSPPGSGANVLTF
>TRBV7-6|NA|NA|TRBJ2-1
TGTGCCAGCAGTCCGGGGGGCCTCTCCTACAATGAGCAGTTCTTC
CASSPGGLSYNEQFF
>TRBV2|TRBD1|many|TRBJ1-5
TGTGCCAGCTCGGACAGGGAGACCATCAAGCCCCAGCATTTT
CASSDRETIKPQHF
>TRBV7-9|NA|NA|TRBJ1-1
TGTGCCAGCAGCTCGCCCTCTAATGCTTTCTTT
CASSSPSNAFF
>TRBV4-1|NA|NA|TRBJ2-1
TGCGCCAGCAGCCGCCCCCGGGTTAGCGTCGGGTACAATGAGCAGTTCTTC
CASSRPRVSVGYNEQFF
>TRBV29-1|TRBD2|NA|TRBJ2-1
TGCAGCGTGGACCTAGCGGGAGTTGGGAATGAGCAGTTCTTC
CSVDLAGVGNEQFF
>TRBV29-1|NA|NA|TRBJ2-1
TGCAGCGTCGCAGGGGGGCACGCCTACAATGAGCAGTTCTTC
CSVAGGHAYNEQFF
>TRBV4-1|TRBD1|NA|TRBJ2-5
TGCGCCAGCAGCCAAGTCAAACAGGGGGCCGAGACCCAGTACTTC
CASSQVKQGAETQYF
>TRBV18|NA|NA|TRBJ2-5
TGTGCCAGCTCACTAGCTTCAAAAGAGACCCAGTACTTC
CASSLASKETQYF
>TRBV2|NA|NA|TRBJ2-5
TGTGCCAGCAGTGAACCGGCGGTGGGAGGAGAGACCCAGTACTTC
CASSEPAVGGETQYF